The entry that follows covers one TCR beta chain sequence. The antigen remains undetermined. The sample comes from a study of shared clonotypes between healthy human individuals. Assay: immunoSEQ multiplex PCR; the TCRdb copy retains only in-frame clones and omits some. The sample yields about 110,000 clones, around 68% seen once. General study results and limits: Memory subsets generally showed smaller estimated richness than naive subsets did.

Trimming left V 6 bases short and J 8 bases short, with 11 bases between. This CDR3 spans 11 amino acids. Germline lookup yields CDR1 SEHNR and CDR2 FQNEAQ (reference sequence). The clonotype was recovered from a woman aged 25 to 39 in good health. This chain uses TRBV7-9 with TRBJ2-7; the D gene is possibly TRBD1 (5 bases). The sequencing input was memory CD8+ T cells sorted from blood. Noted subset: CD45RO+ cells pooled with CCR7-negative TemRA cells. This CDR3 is CASSNRNQQYF. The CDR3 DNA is TGTGCCAGCAGTAACAGGAATCAGCAGTACTTC.